This TCR beta chain was identified in a study of blood T cell repertoires in COVID-19. Study details: Both acute and convalescent COVID-19 samples were obtained from the United States, Italy and Spain.

V lost 0 bases and J lost 0, with 9 bases in between. The V gene's germline CDR1 is SGHAT and CDR2 FQDESV (reference sequence). The CDR3 consists of 15 residues. As originally analysed: Estimation of nucleated cell counts relied on the amplification of reference gene primers. Sequencing used immunoSEQ multiplex PCR; TCRdb keeps in-frame clones, though not all of them. V, J and clone size were drawn from that table, and D and trimming were deduced from the DNA. Seen here are some 64,000 clones, roughly 76% observed once, and the top ten hold less than 6%. The receptor's source is a human donor in a cohort sampled during active COVID-19. The chain carries TRBV11-1 and TRBJ2-7; TRBD1 might be the D (5 bases). The source material was peripheral blood. CDR3 amino acids: CASSLAFGASYEQYF. Here the CDR3 DNA reads TGTGCCAGCAGCTTAGCATTTGGGGCCTCCTACGAGCAGTACTTC.